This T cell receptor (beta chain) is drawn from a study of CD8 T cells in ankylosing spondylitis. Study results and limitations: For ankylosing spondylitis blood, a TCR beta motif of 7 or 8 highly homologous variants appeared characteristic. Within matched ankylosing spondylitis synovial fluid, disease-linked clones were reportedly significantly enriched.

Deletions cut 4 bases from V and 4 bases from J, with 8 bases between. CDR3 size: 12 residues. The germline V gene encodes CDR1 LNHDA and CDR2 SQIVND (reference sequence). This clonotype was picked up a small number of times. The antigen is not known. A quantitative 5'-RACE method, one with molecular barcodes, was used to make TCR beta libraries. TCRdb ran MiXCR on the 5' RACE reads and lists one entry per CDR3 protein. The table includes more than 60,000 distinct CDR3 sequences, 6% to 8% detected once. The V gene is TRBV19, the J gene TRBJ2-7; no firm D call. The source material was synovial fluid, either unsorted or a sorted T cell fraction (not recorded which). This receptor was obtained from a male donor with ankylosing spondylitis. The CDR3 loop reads CASSTSGYEQYF. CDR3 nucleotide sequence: TGTGCCAGTAGTACGTCAGGTTACGAGCAGTACTTC.